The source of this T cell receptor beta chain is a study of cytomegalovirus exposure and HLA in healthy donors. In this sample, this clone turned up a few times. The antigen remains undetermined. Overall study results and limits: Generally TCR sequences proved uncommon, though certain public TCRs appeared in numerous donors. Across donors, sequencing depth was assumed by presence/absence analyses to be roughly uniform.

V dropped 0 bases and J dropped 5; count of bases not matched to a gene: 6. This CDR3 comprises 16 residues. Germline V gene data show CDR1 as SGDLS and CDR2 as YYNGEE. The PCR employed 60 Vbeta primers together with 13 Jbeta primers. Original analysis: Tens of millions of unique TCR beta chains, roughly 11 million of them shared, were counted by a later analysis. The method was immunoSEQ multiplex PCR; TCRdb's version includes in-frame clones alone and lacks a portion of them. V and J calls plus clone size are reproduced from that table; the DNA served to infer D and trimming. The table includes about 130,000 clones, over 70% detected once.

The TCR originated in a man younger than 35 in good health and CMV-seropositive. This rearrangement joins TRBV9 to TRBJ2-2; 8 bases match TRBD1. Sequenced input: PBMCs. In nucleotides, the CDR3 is TGTGCCAGCAGCGTAGGCCAGGGGGCGGGAACCGGGGAGCTGTTTTTT. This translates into CASSVGQGAGTGELFF.